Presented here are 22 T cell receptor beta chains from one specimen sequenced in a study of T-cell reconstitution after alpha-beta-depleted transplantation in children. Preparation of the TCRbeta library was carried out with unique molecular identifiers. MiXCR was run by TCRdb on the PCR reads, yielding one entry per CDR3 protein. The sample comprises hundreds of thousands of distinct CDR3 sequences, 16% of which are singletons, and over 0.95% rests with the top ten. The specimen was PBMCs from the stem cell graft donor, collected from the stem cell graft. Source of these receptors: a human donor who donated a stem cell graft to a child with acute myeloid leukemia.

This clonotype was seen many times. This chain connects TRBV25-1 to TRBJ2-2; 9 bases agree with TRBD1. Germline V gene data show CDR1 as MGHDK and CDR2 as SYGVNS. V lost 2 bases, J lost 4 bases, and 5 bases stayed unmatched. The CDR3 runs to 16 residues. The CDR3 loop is CASSEQGQGRTGELFF. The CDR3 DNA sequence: TGTGCCAGCAGTGAACAGGGACAGGGACGCACCGGGGAGCTGTTTTTT.

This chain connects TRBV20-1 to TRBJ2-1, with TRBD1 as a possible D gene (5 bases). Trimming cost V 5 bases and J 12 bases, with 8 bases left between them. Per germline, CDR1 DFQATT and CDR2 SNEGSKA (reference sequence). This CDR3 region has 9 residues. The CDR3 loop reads CSAGAGQFF. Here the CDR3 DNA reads TGCAGTGCTGGGGCCGGGCAGTTCTTC.

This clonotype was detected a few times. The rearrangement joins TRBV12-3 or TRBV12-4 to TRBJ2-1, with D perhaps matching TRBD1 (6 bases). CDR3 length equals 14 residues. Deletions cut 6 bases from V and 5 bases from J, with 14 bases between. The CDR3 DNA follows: TGTGCCAGCAGCTTGTACGGACAGAACAATGAGCAGTTCTTC. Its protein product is CASSLYGQNNEQFF.

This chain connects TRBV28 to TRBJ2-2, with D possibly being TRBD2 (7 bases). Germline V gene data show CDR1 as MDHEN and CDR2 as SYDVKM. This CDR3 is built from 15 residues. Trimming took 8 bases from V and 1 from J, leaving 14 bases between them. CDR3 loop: CASYEGGLNTGELFF. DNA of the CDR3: TGTGCCAGCTACGAGGGGGGGCTGAACACCGGGGAGCTGTTTTTT.

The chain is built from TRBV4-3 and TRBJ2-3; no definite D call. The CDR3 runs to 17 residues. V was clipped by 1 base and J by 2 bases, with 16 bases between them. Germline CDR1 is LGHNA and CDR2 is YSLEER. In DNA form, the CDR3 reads TGCGCCAGCAGCCAAGCCCTGACTGTAACTTTCACAGATACGCAGTATTTT. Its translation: CASSQALTVTFTDTQYF.

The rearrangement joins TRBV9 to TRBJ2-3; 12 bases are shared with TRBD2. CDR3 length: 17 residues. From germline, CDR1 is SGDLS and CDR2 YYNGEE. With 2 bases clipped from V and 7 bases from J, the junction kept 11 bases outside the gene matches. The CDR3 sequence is CASSVDTSGGSPYTQYF. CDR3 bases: TGTGCCAGCAGCGTGGATACTAGCGGGGGGTCCCCGTATACGCAGTATTTT.

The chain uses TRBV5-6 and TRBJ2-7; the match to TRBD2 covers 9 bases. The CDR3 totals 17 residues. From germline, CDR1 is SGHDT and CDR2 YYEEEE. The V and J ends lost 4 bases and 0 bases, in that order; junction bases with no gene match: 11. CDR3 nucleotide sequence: TGTGCCAGCAGCCAAGCTATAGCGGGGGTGGTCTCCTACGAGCAGTACTTC. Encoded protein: CASSQAIAGVVSYEQYF.

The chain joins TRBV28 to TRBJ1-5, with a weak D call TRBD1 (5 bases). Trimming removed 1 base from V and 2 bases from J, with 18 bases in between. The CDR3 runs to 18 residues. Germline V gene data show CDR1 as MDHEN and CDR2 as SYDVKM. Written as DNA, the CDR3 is TGTGCCAGCAGTTTATCCCTCGGCAGGGAGGTCGGCAATCAGCCCCAGCATTTT. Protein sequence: CASSLSLGREVGNQPQHF.

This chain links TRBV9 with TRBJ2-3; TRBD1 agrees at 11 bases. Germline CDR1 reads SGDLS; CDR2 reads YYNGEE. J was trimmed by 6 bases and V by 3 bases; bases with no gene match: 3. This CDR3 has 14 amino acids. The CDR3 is CASSEGQGADTQYF. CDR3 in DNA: TGTGCCAGCAGCGAAGGACAGGGGGCGGATACGCAGTATTTT.

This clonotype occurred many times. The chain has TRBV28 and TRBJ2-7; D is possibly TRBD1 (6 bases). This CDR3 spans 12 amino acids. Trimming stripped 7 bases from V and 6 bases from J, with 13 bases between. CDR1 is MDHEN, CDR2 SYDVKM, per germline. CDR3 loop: CASISLRGEQYF. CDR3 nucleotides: TGTGCCAGCATATCCCTCAGGGGCGAGCAGTACTTC.

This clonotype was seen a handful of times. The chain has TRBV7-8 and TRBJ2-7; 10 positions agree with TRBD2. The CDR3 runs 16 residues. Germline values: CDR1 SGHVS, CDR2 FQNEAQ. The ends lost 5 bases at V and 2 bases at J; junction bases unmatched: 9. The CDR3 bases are TGTGCCAGCAGCGGGAGACTAGCGGGTTTAACCTACGAGCAGTACTTC. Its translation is CASSGRLAGLTYEQYF.

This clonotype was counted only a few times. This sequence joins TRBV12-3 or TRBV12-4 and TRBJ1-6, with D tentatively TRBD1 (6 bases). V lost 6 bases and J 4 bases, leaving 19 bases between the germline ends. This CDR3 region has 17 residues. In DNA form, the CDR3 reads TGTGCCAGCAGCCGAAAAGGGGGGGAATTTTATAATTCACCCCTCCACTTT. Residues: CASSRKGGEFYNSPLHF.

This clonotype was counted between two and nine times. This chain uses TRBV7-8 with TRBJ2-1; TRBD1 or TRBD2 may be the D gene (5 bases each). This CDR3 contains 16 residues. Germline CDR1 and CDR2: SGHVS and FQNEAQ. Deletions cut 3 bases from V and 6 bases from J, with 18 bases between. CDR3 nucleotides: TGTGCCAGCAGCTTCCCCCCCGGGGCTCGGATCAATGAGCAGTTCTTC. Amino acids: CASSFPPGARINEQFF.

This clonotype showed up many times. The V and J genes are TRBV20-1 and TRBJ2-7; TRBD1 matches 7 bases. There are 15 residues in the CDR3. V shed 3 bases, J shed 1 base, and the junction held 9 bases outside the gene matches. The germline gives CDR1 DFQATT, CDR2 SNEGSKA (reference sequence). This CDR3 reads CSASRPGTASYEQYV. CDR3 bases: TGCAGTGCTAGCCGTCCCGGGACAGCGTCCTACGAGCAGTACGTC.

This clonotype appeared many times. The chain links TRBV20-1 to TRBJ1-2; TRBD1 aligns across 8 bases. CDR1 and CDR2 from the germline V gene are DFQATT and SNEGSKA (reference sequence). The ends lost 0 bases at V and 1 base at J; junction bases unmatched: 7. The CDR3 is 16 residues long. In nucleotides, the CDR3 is TGCAGTGCTAGAGAAGGCGCAGGGGGCTTTAACTATGGCTACACCTTC. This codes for CSAREGAGGFNYGYTF.

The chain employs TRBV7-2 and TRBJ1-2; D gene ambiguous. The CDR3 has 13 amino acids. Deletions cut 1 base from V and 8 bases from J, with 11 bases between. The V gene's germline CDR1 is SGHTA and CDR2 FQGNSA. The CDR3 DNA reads TGTGCCAGCAGCTTAGGGCCTCGGGAGGGCTACACCTTC. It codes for CASSLGPREGYTF.

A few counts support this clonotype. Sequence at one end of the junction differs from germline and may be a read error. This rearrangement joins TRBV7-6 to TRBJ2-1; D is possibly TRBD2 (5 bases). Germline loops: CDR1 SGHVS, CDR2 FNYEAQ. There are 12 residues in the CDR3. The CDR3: CASSDISGSRIF. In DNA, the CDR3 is TGTGCCAGCAGCGACATATCGGGGTCCCGGATCTTC.

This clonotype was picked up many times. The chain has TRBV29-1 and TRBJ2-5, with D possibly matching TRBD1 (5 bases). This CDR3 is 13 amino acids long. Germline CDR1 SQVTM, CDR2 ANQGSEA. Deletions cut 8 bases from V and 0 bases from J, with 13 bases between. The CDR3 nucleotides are TGCAGCCACGCTCGACAGAACCAAGAGACCCAGTACTTC. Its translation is CSHARQNQETQYF.

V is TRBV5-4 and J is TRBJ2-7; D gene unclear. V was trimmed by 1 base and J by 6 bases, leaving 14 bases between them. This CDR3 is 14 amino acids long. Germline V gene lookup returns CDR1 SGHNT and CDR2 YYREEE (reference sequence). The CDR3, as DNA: TGTGCCAGCAGCTTGAAAAGATCCCCCGGCGAGCAGTACTTC. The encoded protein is CASSLKRSPGEQYF.

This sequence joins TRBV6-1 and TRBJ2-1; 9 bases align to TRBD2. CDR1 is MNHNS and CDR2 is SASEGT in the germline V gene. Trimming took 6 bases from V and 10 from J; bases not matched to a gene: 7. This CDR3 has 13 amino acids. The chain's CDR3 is CASSSGGGVEQFF. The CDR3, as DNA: TGTGCCAGCAGCTCTGGCGGGGGGGTGGAGCAGTTCTTC.

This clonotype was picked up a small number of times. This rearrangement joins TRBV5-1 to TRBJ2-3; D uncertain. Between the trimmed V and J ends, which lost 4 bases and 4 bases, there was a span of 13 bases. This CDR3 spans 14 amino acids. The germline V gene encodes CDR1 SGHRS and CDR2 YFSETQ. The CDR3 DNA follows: TGCGCCAGCAGCACCGGAAGACGGGCAGATACGCAGTATTTT. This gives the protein CASSTGRRADTQYF.

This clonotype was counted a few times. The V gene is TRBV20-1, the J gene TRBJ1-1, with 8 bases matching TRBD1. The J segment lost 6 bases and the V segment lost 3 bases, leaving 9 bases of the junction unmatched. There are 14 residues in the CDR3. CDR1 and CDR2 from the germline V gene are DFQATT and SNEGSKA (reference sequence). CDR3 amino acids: CSARAADRASEAFF. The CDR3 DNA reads TGCAGTGCTAGGGCAGCGGACAGGGCGTCTGAAGCTTTCTTT.